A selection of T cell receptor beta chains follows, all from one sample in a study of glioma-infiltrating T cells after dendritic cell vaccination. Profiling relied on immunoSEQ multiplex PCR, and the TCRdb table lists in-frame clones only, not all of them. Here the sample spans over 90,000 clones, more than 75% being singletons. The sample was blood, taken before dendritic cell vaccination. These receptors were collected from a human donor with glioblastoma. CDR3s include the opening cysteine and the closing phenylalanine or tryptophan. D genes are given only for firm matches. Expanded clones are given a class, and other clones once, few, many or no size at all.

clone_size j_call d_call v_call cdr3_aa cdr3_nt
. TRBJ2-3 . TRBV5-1 CASSPEDFPYTDTQYF TGCGCCAGCAGCCCAGAGGACTTTCCTTACACAGATACGCAGTATTTT
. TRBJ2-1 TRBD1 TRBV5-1 CASSLQTGVNEQFF TGCGCCAGCAGCTTACAGACAGGGGTAAATGAGCAGTTCTTC
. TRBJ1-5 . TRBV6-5 CASSYSRGQPQHF TGTGCCAGCAGTTACTCCAGGGGCCAGCCCCAGCATTTT
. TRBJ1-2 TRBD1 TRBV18 CASSPPQGESRGYTF TGTGCCAGCTCACCACCCCAGGGGGAATCTAGGGGCTACACCTTC
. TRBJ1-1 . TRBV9 CASSILQDMNTEAFF TGTGCCAGCAGCATACTACAGGATATGAACACTGAAGCTTTCTTT
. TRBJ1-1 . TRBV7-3 CASSMGGLAEAFF TGTGCCAGCAGCATGGGGGGTTTAGCTGAAGCTTTCTTT
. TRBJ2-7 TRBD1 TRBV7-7 CASSLGTTGGYEQYF TGTGCTAGCAGCTTAGGCACCACAGGGGGATACGAGCAGTACTTC
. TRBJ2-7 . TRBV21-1 CASSKRQQGSTYEQYF TGTGCCAGCAGCAAACGGCAACAGGGTTCTACCTACGAGCAGTACTTC
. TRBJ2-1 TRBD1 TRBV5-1 CASSFGTGGPYNEQFF TGCGCCAGCAGCTTTGGGACAGGGGGTCCCTACAATGAGCAGTTCTTC
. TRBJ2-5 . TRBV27 CASSRKLQGSETQYF TGTGCCAGCAGTCGAAAGTTACAGGGTTCAGAGACCCAGTACTTC
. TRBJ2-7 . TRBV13 CASSLGSREQYF TGTGCCAGCAGCTTAGGCTCTCGCGAGCAGTACTTC
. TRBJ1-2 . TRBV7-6 CASSSEGVNYGYTF TGTGCCAGCAGCTCAGAAGGAGTTAACTATGGCTACACCTTC
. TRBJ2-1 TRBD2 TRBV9 CASSPRLAARNEQFF TGTGCCAGCAGCCCGCGACTAGCGGCTAGGAATGAGCAGTTCTTC
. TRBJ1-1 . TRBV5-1 CASSLGQMNTEAFF TGCGCCAGCAGCTTGGGACAGATGAACACTGAAGCTTTCTTT
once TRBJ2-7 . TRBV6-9 CAMTGGYEQYF TGTGCCATGACAGGCGGGTACGAGCAGTACTTC
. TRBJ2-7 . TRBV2 CASSASSYEQYF TGTGCCAGCAGTGCCAGCTCCTACGAGCAGTACTTC
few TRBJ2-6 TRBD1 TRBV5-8 CASSAGGQGVSGANVLTF TGTGCCAGCAGCGCGGGGGGACAGGGGGTTTCTGGGGCCAACGTCCTGACTTTC
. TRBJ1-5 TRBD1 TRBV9 CASSPTGGSNQPQHF TGTGCCAGCAGCCCTACAGGGGGCAGCAATCAGCCCCAGCATTTT
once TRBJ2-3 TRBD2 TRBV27 CASLHRSGAGDTQYF TGTGCCAGCTTGCATCGGAGCGGGGCTGGAGATACGCAGTATTTT
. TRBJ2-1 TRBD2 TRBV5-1 CASSPGTSGTSGLGEQFF TGCGCCAGCAGCCCTGGAACCTCCGGGACTAGTGGGTTGGGTGAGCAGTTCTTC
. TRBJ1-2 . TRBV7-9 CASSLAGRDGYGYTF TGTGCCAGCAGCTTAGCGGGCAGGGATGGCTATGGCTACACCTTC
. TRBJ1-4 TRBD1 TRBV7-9 CASSWGQGEKLFF TGTGCCAGCAGCTGGGGACAGGGGGAAAAACTGTTTTTT
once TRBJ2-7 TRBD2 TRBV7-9 CASSFVASGGLLDEQYF TGTGCCAGCAGCTTCGTGGCTAGCGGGGGGCTGTTAGACGAGCAGTACTTC